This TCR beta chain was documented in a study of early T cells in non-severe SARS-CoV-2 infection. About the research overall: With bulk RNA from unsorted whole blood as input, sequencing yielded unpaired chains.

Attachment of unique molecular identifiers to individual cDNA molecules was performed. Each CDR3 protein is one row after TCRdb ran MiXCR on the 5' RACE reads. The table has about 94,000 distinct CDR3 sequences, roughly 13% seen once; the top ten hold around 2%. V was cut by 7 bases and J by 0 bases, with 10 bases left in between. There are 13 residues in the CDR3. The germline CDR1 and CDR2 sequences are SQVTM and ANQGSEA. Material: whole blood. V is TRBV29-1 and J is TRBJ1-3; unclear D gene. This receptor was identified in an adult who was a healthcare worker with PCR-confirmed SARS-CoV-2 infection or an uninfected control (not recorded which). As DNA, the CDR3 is TGCAGCGGGGCAGGATTCTCTGGAAACACCATATATTTT. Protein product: CSGAGFSGNTIYF.